Listed here is a single T cell receptor (beta chain). Its antigen is not known. This record comes from a study of human versus mouse CDR3 diversity and MHC coevolution. Regarding the study as a whole: Human CDR3s averaged more deletions and insertions than mouse CDR3s. iCHAO1 estimated the human TCR beta repertoire at some 1.6 million clonotypes.

Naive CD4 T cells, CD45RO-negative and CD62L-positive, were flow-sorted from PBMCs. Germline CDR1 and CDR2: MNHEY and SMNVEV (reference sequence). Unmatched junction bases numbered 7, after V lost 5 bases and J lost 1 base. The CDR3 spans 16 residues. Generated by immunoSEQ multiplex PCR, the TCRdb table keeps only in-frame clones and is missing some. The table includes about 83,000 clones, under 95% detected once. Input material: naive CD4+ T cells from blood. Subset denoted: CD45RO-negative CD62L-positive naive CD4 T cells. The gene calls are TRBV27 and TRBJ1-1; 10 nucleotides agree with TRBD1. The receptor was derived from a person aged 30-69 years in good health. The CDR3 reads CASSPRGQGPNTEAFF. The CDR3 DNA reads as TGTGCCAGCAGTCCCCGGGGACAGGGGCCGAACACTGAAGCTTTCTTT.